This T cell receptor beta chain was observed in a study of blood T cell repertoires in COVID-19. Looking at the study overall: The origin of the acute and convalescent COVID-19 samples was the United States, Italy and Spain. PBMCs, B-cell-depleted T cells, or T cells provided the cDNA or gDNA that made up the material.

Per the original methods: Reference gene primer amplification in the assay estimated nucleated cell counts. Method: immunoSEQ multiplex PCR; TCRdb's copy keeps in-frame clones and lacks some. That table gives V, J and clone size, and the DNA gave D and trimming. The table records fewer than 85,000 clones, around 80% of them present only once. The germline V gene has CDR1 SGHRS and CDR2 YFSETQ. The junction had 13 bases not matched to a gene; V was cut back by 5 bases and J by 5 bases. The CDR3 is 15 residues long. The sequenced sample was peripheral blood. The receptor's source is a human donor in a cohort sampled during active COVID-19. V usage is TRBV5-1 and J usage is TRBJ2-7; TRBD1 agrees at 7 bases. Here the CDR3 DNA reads TGCGCCAGCAGAGATCAACCGACAGGGTGGAACGAGCAGTACTTC. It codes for CASRDQPTGWNEQYF.